This TCR beta chain was identified in a study of blood T cell repertoires in COVID-19 (dated by TCRdb to 2019 to 2021). For the study in its entirety: Samples covering the acute and convalescent phases of COVID-19 were provided by collaborators in the United States, Italy and Spain. The material from the prospective study consisted of cDNA or gDNA derived from T cells, B-cell-depleted T cells, or PBMCs. The dataset comprised deeply sampled blood TCRbeta repertoires from subjects exposed to, actively infected with, or recovered from COVID-19. The repertoires were released in a freely available public database intended as a resource for research on the immune response to SARS-CoV-2. The samples were drawn from the first 160 participants of the ongoing ImmuneRACE study and from 1,254 subjects provided by 6 global collaborators. A de-identified subject ID, COVID-19 status, age in years and sex were almost always included in the sample metadata. Where HLA class I and class II types were available, the types were taken from metadata supplied by the sample provider, not from assay-based typing.

Study-level results and caveats: The quantity of clinical and demographic metadata differed by source and by participant and was supplied without curation.

Notes on this clone: Its antigen is unknown. Per-base quality was not reported, and no clone a single base away is much larger than it.

Each collaborating institution followed its own protocols to collect whole blood in K2EDTA tubes. Collaborator samples were shipped for TCRbeta analysis as frozen whole blood, isolated PBMCs, or DNA extracted from either sample type. Per the germline V gene, SGHNT is the CDR1 and YENEEA is the CDR2. V is clipped by 5 bases and J by 6 bases, and the sequence between their germline boundaries is 11 bases long. The CDR3 runs 14 residues from the cysteine to the phenylalanine. The CDR3 DNA has 42 bases and is translated from base 1. TCRbeta CDR3 regions were amplified from genomic DNA using the immunoSEQ Assay, a bias-controlled multiplex PCR. Processing in the source paper ran as follows. Within the assay, amplification of reference gene primers was used to estimate how many nucleated cells each sample contained. To quantify the absolute abundance of each unique TCRbeta CDR3 rearrangement, sequence reads were collapsed and filtered. Productive Simpson clonality was computed per sample as the square root of Simpson's diversity index over productive rearrangements. Here the immuneACCESS table is served through TCRdb, limited to in-frame sequences with V and J called. Missing clones are a known gap in these copies; in checked studies unresolved V genes cover under half, and the rest lacks a known reason. Clone size and the V and J calls come from that table; the DNA yielded D and trimming. The sample contains about 68,000 clones, about 87% of them found a single time. 2% to 2.5% of the sample comes from the top ten.

This clonotype was obtained from a human donor in a cohort sampled during active COVID-19. Sequencing was performed on peripheral blood. In this chain, TRBV11-3 is recombined with TRBJ1-6, with no confidently assigned D gene. Here is the DNA: TGTGCCAGCAGCGCGACACCTCGTAATTCACCCCTCCACTTT. Translated, it reads CASSATPRNSPLHF.